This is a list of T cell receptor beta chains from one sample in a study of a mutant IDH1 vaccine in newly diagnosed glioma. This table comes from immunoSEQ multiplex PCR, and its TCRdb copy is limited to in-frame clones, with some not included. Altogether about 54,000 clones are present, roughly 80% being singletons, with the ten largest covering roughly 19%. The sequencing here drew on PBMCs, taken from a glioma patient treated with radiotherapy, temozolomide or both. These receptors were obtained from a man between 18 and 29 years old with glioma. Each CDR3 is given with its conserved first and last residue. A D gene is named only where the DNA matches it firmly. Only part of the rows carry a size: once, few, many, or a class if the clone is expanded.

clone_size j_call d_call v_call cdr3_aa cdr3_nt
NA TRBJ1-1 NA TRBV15 CATSRGTENTEAFF TGTGCCACCAGCAGGGGGACGGAAAACACTGAAGCTTTCTTT
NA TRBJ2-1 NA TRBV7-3 CASSPQGLSSNEQFF TGTGCCAGCAGCCCCCAAGGACTATCTTCGAATGAGCAGTTCTTC
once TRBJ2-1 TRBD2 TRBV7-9 CASSLELAGRTEQFF TGTGCCAGCAGCTTAGAACTAGCGGGGAGGACTGAGCAGTTCTTC
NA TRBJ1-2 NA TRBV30 CAWSPQATGPLSNYGYTF TGTGCCTGGAGTCCGCAGGCTACAGGGCCCTTATCAAACTATGGCTACACCTTC
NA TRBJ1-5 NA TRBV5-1 CASSPGHGSSIQPQHF TGCGCCAGCAGCCCCGGTCATGGCAGTTCAATTCAGCCCCAGCATTTT
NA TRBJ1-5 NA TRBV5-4 CASSRPRNHQPQHF TGTGCCAGCAGCCGGCCCAGAAATCATCAGCCCCAGCATTTT
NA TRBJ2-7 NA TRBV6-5 CASSYGWGSYEQYF TGTGCCAGCAGTTACGGTTGGGGGTCCTACGAGCAGTACTTC
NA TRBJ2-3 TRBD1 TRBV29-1 CSVSPGQIGDTQYF TGCAGCGTTAGTCCGGGACAGATAGGAGATACGCAGTATTTT
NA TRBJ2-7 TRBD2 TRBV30 CAWQTSGALYEQYF TGTGCCTGGCAAACTAGCGGGGCGCTCTACGAGCAGTACTTC
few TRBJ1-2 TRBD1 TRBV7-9 CASSSGTGPGYTF TGTGCCAGCAGCTCCGGGACAGGGCCTGGCTACACCTTC
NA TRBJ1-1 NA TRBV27 CASSLRLGNTEAFF TGTGCCAGCAGTTTAAGGCTGGGGAACACTGAAGCTTTCTTT
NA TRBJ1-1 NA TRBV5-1 CASSLTGLNTEAFF TGCGCCAGCAGCTTGACAGGGTTGAACACTGAAGCTTTCTTT
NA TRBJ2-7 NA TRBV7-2 CASSLLVGPGEQYF TGTGCCAGCAGCTTACTCGTGGGGCCTGGGGAGCAGTACTTC
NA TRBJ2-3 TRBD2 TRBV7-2 CASSLVGLAGGPDTQYF TGTGCCAGCAGCTTAGTAGGTCTAGCGGGAGGGCCGGATACGCAGTATTTT
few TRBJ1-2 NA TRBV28 CASSLWSYGYTF TGTGCCAGCAGTTTATGGAGCTATGGCTACACCTTC
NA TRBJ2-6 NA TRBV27 CASSPLRGPSGANVLTF TGTGCCAGCAGTCCACTCCGGGGACCATCTGGGGCCAACGTCCTGACTTTC
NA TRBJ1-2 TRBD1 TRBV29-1 CSAGTGDGYTF TGCAGCGCCGGGACAGGGGACGGCTACACCTTC
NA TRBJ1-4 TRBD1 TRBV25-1 CASSPSGTGALRGEKLFF TGTGCCAGCAGTCCCTCCGGGACAGGGGCTTTAAGGGGTGAAAAACTGTTTTTT
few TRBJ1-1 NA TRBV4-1 CASSQDVGRGNTEAFF TGCGCCAGCAGCCAAGATGTAGGAAGGGGGAACACTGAAGCTTTCTTT
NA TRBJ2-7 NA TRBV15 CATSRAGIGSYEQYF TGTGCCACCAGCAGAGCGGGAATCGGCTCCTACGAGCAGTACTTC
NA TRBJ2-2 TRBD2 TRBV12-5 CASGLVVLTSGEANTGELFF TGTGCTAGTGGTTTGGTCGTACTGACTAGCGGGGAAGCGAACACCGGGGAGCTGTTTTTT
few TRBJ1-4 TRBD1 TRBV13 CASTGQGRDEKLFF TGTGCCAGCACCGGACAGGGGCGGGATGAAAAACTGTTTTTT
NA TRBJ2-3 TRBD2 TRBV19 CASSLYLAGGRDTQYF TGTGCCAGTAGTCTATACCTAGCGGGGGGGCGAGATACGCAGTATTTT
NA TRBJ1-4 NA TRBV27 CASSFYGWDEKLFF TGTGCCAGCAGTTTCTACGGGTGGGATGAAAAACTGTTTTTT